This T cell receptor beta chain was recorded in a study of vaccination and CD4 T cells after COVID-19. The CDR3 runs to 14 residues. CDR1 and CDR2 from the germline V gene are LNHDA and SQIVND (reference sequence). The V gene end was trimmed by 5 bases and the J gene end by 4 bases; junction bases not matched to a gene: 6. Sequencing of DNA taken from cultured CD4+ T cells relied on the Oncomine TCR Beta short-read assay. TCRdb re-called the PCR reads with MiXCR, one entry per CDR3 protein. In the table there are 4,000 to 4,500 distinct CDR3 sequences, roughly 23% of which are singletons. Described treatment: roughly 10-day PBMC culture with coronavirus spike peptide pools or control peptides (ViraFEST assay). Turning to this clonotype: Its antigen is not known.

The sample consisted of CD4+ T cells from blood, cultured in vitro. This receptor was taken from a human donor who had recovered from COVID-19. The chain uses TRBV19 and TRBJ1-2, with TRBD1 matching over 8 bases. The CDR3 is CASSPGQAFYGYTF. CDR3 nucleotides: TGTGCCAGTAGTCCGGGACAGGCTTTCTATGGCTACACCTTC. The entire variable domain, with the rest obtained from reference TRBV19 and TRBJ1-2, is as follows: DGGITQSPKYLFRKEGQNVTLSCEQNLNHDAMYWYRQDPGQGLRLIYYSQIVNDFQKGDIAEGYSVSREKKESFPLTVTSAQKNPTAFYLCASSPGQAFYGYTFGSGTRLTVV.